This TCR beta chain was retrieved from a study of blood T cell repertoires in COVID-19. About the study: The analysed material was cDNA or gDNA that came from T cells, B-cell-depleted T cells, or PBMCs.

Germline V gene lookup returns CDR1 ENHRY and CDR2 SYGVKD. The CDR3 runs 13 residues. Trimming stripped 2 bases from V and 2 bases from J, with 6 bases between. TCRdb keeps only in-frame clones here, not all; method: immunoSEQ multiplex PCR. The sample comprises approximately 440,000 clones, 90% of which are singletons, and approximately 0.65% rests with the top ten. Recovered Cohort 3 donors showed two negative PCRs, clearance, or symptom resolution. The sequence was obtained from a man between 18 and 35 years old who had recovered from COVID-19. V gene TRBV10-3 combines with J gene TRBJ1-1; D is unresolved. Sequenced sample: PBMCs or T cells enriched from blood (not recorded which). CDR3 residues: CAISEGRNTEAFF. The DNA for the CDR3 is TGTGCCATCAGTGAGGGCCGTAACACTGAAGCTTTCTTT.